Presented here are 18 T cell receptor beta chains from one specimen sequenced in a study of cytomegalovirus exposure and HLA in healthy donors (TCRdb year 2017). The library was obtained by the immunoSEQ multiplex PCR assay. The multiplex PCR relied on a mix of 60 forward primers for TCR Vbeta segments and 13 reverse primers for TCR Jbeta segments. Drawn from immuneACCESS, this table holds only the in-frame rearrangements with V and J called that TCRdb kept. Clones are partly lost; checked studies trace under half to an unresolved V gene and leave the rest unexplained. In all, the sample holds some 120,000 clones, and more than 60% of those were seen once. The top ten constitute 2.1% of the sample. Specimen: PBMCs. The receptors here all came from a woman aged 40 to 50 in good health and CMV-seropositive.

The rearrangement uses TRBV27 and TRBJ1-2; possibly TRBD1 for D (6 bases). The germline V gene encodes CDR1 MNHEY and CDR2 SMNVEV (reference sequence). This CDR3 spans 13 amino acids. With 3 bases removed from V and 8 bases from J, the gap between germline ends came to 13 bases. In DNA, the CDR3 is TGTGCCAGCAGTTTCCCGGACAGTTCCGGCTACACCTTC. Amino acids: CASSFPDSSGYTF.

This chain connects TRBV5-5 to TRBJ1-4; maybe TRBD1 (5 bases). CDR1 SGHKS and CDR2 YYEKEE come from the germline V gene (reference sequence). V gave up 1 base and J gave up 8 bases, with 15 bases separating them. CDR3 size: 15 residues. The CDR3 loop is CASSLIGSGREKLFF. The CDR3 DNA follows: TGTGCCAGCAGCTTGATAGGGTCAGGGCGCGAAAAACTGTTTTTT.

This clone has a handful of counts. The CDR3 loop is CASSLPGLATYNEQFF. The CDR3 DNA sequence: TGCGCCAGCAGCCTCCCTGGACTAGCGACCTACAATGAGCAGTTCTTC. The chain couples TRBV4-1 to TRBJ2-1, with TRBD2 identical over 9 bases. Per the germline V gene, CDR1 is MGHRA and CDR2 is YSYEKL. Unmatched junction bases numbered 6, after V lost 4 bases and J lost 2 bases. CDR3 length equals 16 residues.

The rearrangement uses TRBV6-5 and TRBJ2-3; perhaps TRBD1 as D (7 bases). Germline CDR1 reads MNHEY; CDR2 reads SVGAGI. The CDR3 length is 15 residues. V was trimmed by 6 bases and J by 5 bases, leaving 18 bases between them. CDR3 nucleotides: TGTGCCAGCAGGGACCGGGACCAGGGGGGAGATACGCAGTATTTT. It yields the protein CASRDRDQGGDTQYF.

This clone was observed a handful of times. The chain uses TRBV10-3 and TRBJ2-5; D is possibly TRBD1 (6 bases). Germline V gene sequence: CDR1 ENHRY, CDR2 SYGVKD. The CDR3 extends over 15 amino acids. V was clipped by 5 bases and J by 2 bases, with 15 bases between them. The CDR3 nucleotides are TGTGCCATCAGTAGTACAGGGCCTGAACAAGAGACCCAGTACTTC. Translation: CAISSTGPEQETQYF.

The rearrangement joins TRBV28 to TRBJ2-3, with D perhaps matching TRBD1 (6 bases). Germline CDR1 MDHEN, CDR2 SYDVKM. V was pared by 4 bases and J by 5 bases, with 19 bases between. This CDR3 is 16 amino acids long. The CDR3 loop reads CASSSATGGNRDTQYF. The CDR3 coding sequence is TGTGCCAGCAGTTCCGCGACAGGAGGTAATAGAGATACGCAGTATTTT.

CDR3 amino acids: CATSRDRRSSGVIIYEQYF. The DNA for the CDR3 is TGTGCCACCAGCAGAGATAGGCGATCCAGCGGGGTCATAATCTACGAGCAGTACTTC. V is TRBV15 and J is TRBJ2-7; TRBD2 aligns across 7 bases. The trim removed 0 bases at V and 3 bases at J, leaving 17 bases unmatched. Germline V gene sequence: CDR1 LNHNV, CDR2 YYDKDF (reference sequence). This CDR3 spans 19 amino acids. Combining the CDR3 with reference TRBV15 and TRBJ2-7 gives the whole variable domain DAMVIQNPRYQVTQFGKPVTLSCSQTLNHNVMYWYQQKSSQAPKLLFHYYDKDFNNEADTPDNFQSRRPNTSFCFLDIRSPGLGDTAMYLCATSRDRRSSGVIIYEQYFGPGTRLTVT.

This clone was seen only a few times. CDR3 nucleotides: TGTGCCACCAGCAGGAGACAGGGGGCAGAGCAGTACTTC. Its protein is CATSRRQGAEQYF. The V and J genes are TRBV15 and TRBJ2-5; 10 nucleotides match TRBD1. J lost 11 bases, V lost 3 bases, and 6 bases had no gene match. Looked up from germline, CDR1 is LNHNV and CDR2 is YYDKDF (reference sequence). The length of the CDR3 is 13 residues.

This clone was detected a few times. In nucleotides, the CDR3 is TGTGCCAGCATGCCAGGCGTTAATGAAAAACTGTTTTTT. Its protein product is CASMPGVNEKLFF. The rearrangement joins TRBV6-1 to TRBJ1-4; D unresolved. This CDR3 spans 13 amino acids. The ends were cut back, 7 bases at V and 4 bases at J, with 10 bases in the middle. Germline V gives CDR1 MNHNS, CDR2 SASEGT.

The CDR3 region has the DNA TGCAGCGAATATCCCGGGACAGAAAGCACAGATACGCAGTATTTT. It encodes CSEYPGTESTDTQYF. The chain is built from TRBV29-1 and TRBJ2-3; 7 bases are a match to TRBD1. Trimming removed 7 bases from V and 0 bases from J; junction bases left unmatched: 10. Germline V CDR1 and CDR2: SQVTM, ANQGSEA. The CDR3 contains 15 residues.

This clone is a singleton in its sample. The chain couples TRBV18 to TRBJ2-1; 8 positions agree with TRBD1. V shed 3 bases and J 7 bases; nucleotides not matched to a gene: 5. CDR1 is KGHSH and CDR2 is LQKENI in the germline V gene. The CDR3 is 14 amino acids. CDR3 sequence (DNA): TGTGCCAGCTCACCGCGGGACAGGACTAATGAGCAGTTCTTC. This translates into CASSPRDRTNEQFF.

The chain couples TRBV2 to TRBJ1-6, with 11 bases aligning to TRBD1. This CDR3 is 14 amino acids long. V gave up 6 bases and J gave up 10 bases; unmatched junction bases: 5. Germline V gives CDR1 SNHLY, CDR2 FYNNEI. The CDR3 spells CASRPDRGLSPLHF. CDR3 nucleotide sequence: TGTGCCAGCAGACCGGACAGGGGGCTCTCACCCCTCCACTTT.

V usage is TRBV7-2 and J usage is TRBJ2-7, with D possibly TRBD2 on 6 matching bases. Germline V gene lookup returns CDR1 SGHTA and CDR2 FQGNSA. V lost 3 bases and J 3 bases, leaving 12 bases between the germline ends. The CDR3 loop spans 14 amino acids. Here the CDR3 reads CASSFYGGIYEQYF. CDR3 in DNA: TGTGCCAGCAGCTTCTATGGAGGGATCTACGAGCAGTACTTC.

V gene TRBV6-5 combines with J gene TRBJ2-3; the D is unclear. CDR1 is MNHEY and CDR2 is SVGAGI in the germline V gene. V lost 7 bases, J lost 0 bases, and 14 bases lay in between. The CDR3 runs to 15 residues. The CDR3 bases are TGTGCCAGCACCCGACAACGCTCTAGCACAGATACGCAGTATTTT. Amino acid sequence: CASTRQRSSTDTQYF.

The chain is built from TRBV5-6 and TRBJ2-2, with D tentatively TRBD1 (6 bases). The V gene's germline CDR1 is SGHDT and CDR2 YYEEEE. Trimming cost V 4 bases and J 6 bases, with 13 bases left between them. The CDR3 totals 14 residues. The CDR3 here is CASSLRGRSGELFF. For the CDR3, the DNA is TGTGCCAGCAGCCTCAGGGGTAGGTCCGGGGAGCTGTTTTTT. Complete variable domain (other parts from reference TRBV5-6 and TRBJ2-2): DAGVTQSPTHLIKTRGQQVTLRCSPKSGHDTVSWYQQALGQGPQFIFQYYEEEERQRGNFPDRFSGHQFPNYSSELNVNALLLGDSALYLCASSLRGRSGELFFGEGSRLTVL.

The chain joins TRBV9 to TRBJ2-1, with D tentatively TRBD2 (5 bases). V lost 4 bases and J 9 bases, leaving 14 bases between the germline ends. The CDR3 extends over 13 amino acids. Germline V gene data show CDR1 as SGDLS and CDR2 as YYNGEE. The CDR3, as DNA: TGTGCCAGCAGCCCGCGGGTAAGTGGTGAGCAGTTCTTC. Translated: CASSPRVSGEQFF. Based on the CDR3 plus reference TRBV9 and TRBJ2-1, the full variable domain is DSGVTQTPKHLITATGQRVTLRCSPRSGDLSVYWYQQSLDQGLQFLIQYYNGEERAKGNILERFSAQQFPDLHSELNLSSLELGDSALYFCASSPRVSGEQFFGPGTRLTVL.

This clone occurred once. The J gene is TRBJ2-3, the V gene TRBV29-1, with 9 bases that match TRBD2. Per germline, CDR1 SQVTM and CDR2 ANQGSEA. V was pared by 6 bases and J by 4 bases, with 8 bases of the junction left unmatched. The CDR3 loop spans 14 amino acids. The CDR3 region is CSVDSGGRADTQYF. Written as DNA, the CDR3 is TGCAGCGTAGACAGCGGGGGGCGAGCAGATACGCAGTATTTT.

The chain is built from TRBV7-2 and TRBJ1-3; 7 bases agree with TRBD1. Per germline, CDR1 SGHTA and CDR2 FQGNSA. The V gene end was trimmed by 1 base and the J gene end by 4 bases; junction bases not matched to a gene: 7. There are 16 residues in the CDR3. In DNA, the CDR3 is TGTGCCAGCAGCTTAGATTCTACGGGACAGGGAAACACCATATATTTT. Translating it yields CASSLDSTGQGNTIYF.